This record covers a single T cell receptor (beta chain). Its antigen is not identified. The V end was cut by 0 bases, the J end by 6 bases, with 9 bases between. Germline values: CDR1 MNHEY, CDR2 SVGAGI. The CDR3 extends over 13 amino acids. Produced via immunoSEQ multiplex PCR; TCRdb's table is partial and in-frame only. Of some 13,000 clones in the sample, about 80% were seen once. Women made up 55% of the healthy controls, who were blood donors with a median age of approximately 60 years (range about 21-70). Positively selected by magnetic beads, CD4+ and CD8+ cells were purity-checked by flow cytometry. This sample was taken from a study of somatic mutations in cytotoxic T cells in rheumatoid arthritis. The wider study: Certain V beta antibody-stained T-cell populations, V beta1+ cells sequenced for TCRB among them, were flow-sorted to nearly 100% purity.

Study-level results: A single CD8+ clone exceeded 20% of CD8+ cells in about an eighth of the 65 patients.

The sample was CD8+ T cells sorted from blood. This clonotype was obtained from a man aged 50 to 60 in good health. This chain connects TRBV6-5 to TRBJ2-7; D tentatively reads TRBD1 or TRBD2 (5 bases each). The CDR3, as DNA: TGTGCCAGCAGTTACTCAGAGGGGTCCGAGCAGTACGTC. Translated, it gives CASSYSEGSEQYV.